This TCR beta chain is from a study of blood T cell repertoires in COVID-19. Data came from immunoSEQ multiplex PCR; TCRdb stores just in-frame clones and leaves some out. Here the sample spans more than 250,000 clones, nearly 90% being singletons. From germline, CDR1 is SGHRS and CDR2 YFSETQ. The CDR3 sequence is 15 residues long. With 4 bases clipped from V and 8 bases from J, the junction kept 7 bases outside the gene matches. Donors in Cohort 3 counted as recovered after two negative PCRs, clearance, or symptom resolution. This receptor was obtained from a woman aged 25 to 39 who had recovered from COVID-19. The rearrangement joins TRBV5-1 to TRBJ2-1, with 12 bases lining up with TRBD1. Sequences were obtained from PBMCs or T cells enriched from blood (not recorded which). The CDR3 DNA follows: TGCGCCAGCAGCCTCGGGACAGGGGGCGGTTATGAGCAGTTCTTC. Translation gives CASSLGTGGGYEQFF. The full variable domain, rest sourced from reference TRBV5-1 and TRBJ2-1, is KAGVTQTPRYLIKTRGQQVTLSCSPISGHRSVSWYQQTPGQGLQFLFEYFSETQRNKGNFPGRFSGRQFSNSRSEMNVSTLELGDSALYLCASSLGTGGGYEQFFGPGTRLTVL.